The 10 T cell receptor beta chains below were found in one sample sequenced in a study of T cells in Graves' hyperthyroidism and ophthalmopathy. TCR beta CDR3 region amplification was performed from RNA transcripts. RT-PCR in the first round (using the HTBI primer set) targeted the TCR CDR3. A single record per CDR3 protein comes from TCRdb applying MiXCR to the multiplex PCR reads. The sample gives around 450,000 distinct CDR3 sequences, about 15% of which show up once; around 14% is in the top ten. Sequenced sample: blood. These TCRs come from a woman aged 18-30 years with Graves' hyperthyroidism.

This clonotype was observed a handful of times. The chain employs TRBV29-1 and TRBJ1-1; D unresolved. Looked up from germline, CDR1 is SQVTM and CDR2 is ANQGSEA. Trimming shortened V by 4 bases and J by 6 bases, and 3 bases separated the two germline ends. CDR3 length: 9 amino acids. The CDR3 reads CSVGPEAFF. The CDR3 DNA sequence: TGCAGCGTTGGTCCTGAAGCTTTCTTT.

This clonotype was counted many times. V gene TRBV28 combines with J gene TRBJ2-1; TRBD1 matches at 10 bases. The CDR3 is 14 amino acids. Germline CDR1 MDHEN, CDR2 SYDVKM. V shed 10 bases and J 12 bases; nucleotides not matched to a gene: 15. This chain's CDR3 is CATLKGDRGRGQFF. DNA of the CDR3: TGTGCCACTCTTAAGGGGGACAGGGGACGAGGGCAGTTCTTC.

CDR3 in DNA: TGCGCCAGCAGCCGGACTAGCGGGAGGGCCGGGACAGATACGCAGTATTTT. As protein: CASSRTSGRAGTDTQYF. V gene TRBV4-1 combines with J gene TRBJ2-3; the match to TRBD2 covers 15 bases. The germline gives CDR1 MGHRA, CDR2 YSYEKL. This CDR3 contains 17 residues. V lost 4 bases and J lost 3; bases outside the gene matches: 5.

The chain recombines TRBV10-3 with TRBJ2-5, with 9 bases fitting TRBD2. V trimming: 11 bases; J trimming: 0 bases; junction bases outside the gene matches: 10. The CDR3 contains 15 residues. Germline V lookup: CDR1 ENHRY, CDR2 SYGVKD. The CDR3 reads CAAKGTSGYQETQYF. The CDR3 DNA reads TGTGCCGCCAAGGGAACTAGCGGGTACCAAGAGACCCAGTACTTC.

This clonotype was recorded at least ten times. The genes are TRBV5-1 and TRBJ2-1; TRBD2 agrees at 8 bases. V was pared by 2 bases and J by 4 bases, with 8 bases of the junction left unmatched. Germline V gives CDR1 SGHRS, CDR2 YFSETQ. This CDR3 is built from 16 residues. CDR3: CASSFGTGGAYNEQFF. The CDR3 DNA sequence: TGCGCCAGCAGCTTCGGCACCGGGGGGGCTTACAATGAGCAGTTCTTC.

The sample holds a few counts of this clonotype. This rearrangement joins TRBV7-8 to TRBJ1-2; TRBD1 might be the D (5 bases). The V and J ends lost 5 bases and 0 bases respectively, with 19 bases between them. The CDR3 is made up of 17 amino acids. Germline V gene lookup returns CDR1 SGHVS and CDR2 FQNEAQ. The CDR3 loop is CASSRNAPTATNYGYTF. The CDR3 DNA reads as TGTGCCAGCAGCCGTAACGCCCCGACAGCGACTAACTATGGCTACACCTTC.

This clonotype was counted at least ten times. The chain employs TRBV2 and TRBJ1-5, with D maybe TRBD1 (5 bases). V dropped 3 bases and J dropped 6 bases, with 12 bases sitting between them. This CDR3 is built from 14 residues. Germline CDR1 is SNHLY and CDR2 is FYNNEI. This CDR3 is CASSDRRGGQPQHF. CDR3 sequence (DNA): TGTGCCAGCAGTGATAGGAGGGGAGGTCAGCCCCAGCATTTT. Together with reference TRBV2 and TRBJ1-5, the CDR3 gives the full variable domain: EPEVTQTPSHQVTQMGQEVILRCVPISNHLYFYWYRQILGQKVEFLVSFYNNEISEKSEIFDDQFSVERPDGSNFTLKIRSTKLEDSAMYFCASSDRRGGQPQHFGDGTRLSIL.

This clonotype was picked up many times. V and J are TRBV7-2 and TRBJ1-1; no clear D gene. Trimming took off 4 bases at V and 3 bases at J, with 12 bases between the two ends. CDR1 SGHTA and CDR2 FQGNSA come from the germline V gene. CDR3 length equals 14 residues. CDR3 amino acids: CASSYRGGYTEAFF. CDR3 sequence (DNA): TGTGCCAGCAGCTATAGAGGAGGGTACACTGAAGCTTTCTTT.

This clonotype was seen a few times. A much bigger clone sits one base away, suggesting this may be a read error. Since the CDR3 does not end with the conserved phenylalanine or tryptophan, this likely comes from a read error. This rearrangement joins TRBV12-3 or TRBV12-4 to TRBJ2-7; 8 bases agree with TRBD1. The J segment lost 7 bases and the V segment lost 6 bases, leaving 17 bases of the junction unmatched. CDR3 length equals 16 residues. The CDR3 DNA reads TGTGCCAGCAGCCCCCCCCCTTTCAGGGGGCCGGGTGAGCAGTACATC. Amino acid sequence: CASSPPPFRGPGEQYI.

This chain uses TRBV4-3 with TRBJ1-5; 10 bases are shared with TRBD1. CDR1 is LGHNA and CDR2 is YSLEER in the germline V gene. Unmatched junction bases numbered 6, after V lost 4 bases and J lost 9 bases. This CDR3 region has 14 residues. CDR3 nucleotide sequence: TGCGCCAGCAGCCCCGGACAGGGGGTATGGCCCCAGCATTTT. It is translated as CASSPGQGVWPQHF.